Judged by abundance, the clone carrying this T cell receptor beta chain is medium-sized. As yet, its antigen is unknown. As for time point: sample taken at primary tumor resection. No cell sorting; template was whole RNA from tumor, lung tissue or PBMC. TCRdb fed the 5' RACE reads into MiXCR, producing one record per CDR3 protein. The sample contains 35,000 to 45,000 distinct CDR3 sequences, approximately 5.2% of which appear only once. This sample stems from a study of spatial heterogeneity in lung cancer. Study in general: Consistently, beta-chain sequences turned up in larger numbers than alpha-chain sequences did. Broader study findings: Blood carried ubiquitous expanded tumor TCRs more at resection than follow-up.

CDR1 and CDR2 from the germline V gene are ENHRY and SYGVKD. This CDR3 is 14 amino acids long. V trimming: 8 bases; J trimming: 4 bases; junction bases outside the gene matches: 7. The chain employs TRBV10-3 and TRBJ2-2; 7 bases line up with TRBD1. The input for sequencing was PBMCs, taken at surgery. The sequence was collected from a female donor with early-stage non-small cell lung cancer. Here the CDR3 DNA reads TGTGCCATCCCCCGGGACAGTAGCACCGGGGAGCTGTTTTTT. It encodes CAIPRDSSTGELFF.